The 4 T cell receptor beta chains below come from one sample, sequenced in a study of cytomegalovirus exposure and HLA in healthy donors. A multiplex PCR was run with 60 Vbeta primers and 13 Jbeta primers. Method: immunoSEQ multiplex PCR; TCRdb's copy keeps in-frame clones and lacks some. The data show 110,000 or so clones, with 81% seen just once and more than 2% held by the top ten. Material: PBMCs. Receptor source: a woman in her twenties or thirties in good health and CMV-seronegative.

This rearrangement joins TRBV18 to TRBJ1-3; 7 bases match TRBD1. This CDR3 is built from 16 residues. From germline, CDR1 is KGHSH and CDR2 LQKENI. With V trimmed by 1 base and J by 3 bases, 6 bases remained unmatched. The DNA of the CDR3 is TGTGCCAGCTCACCACTAGGGGGCGAAGTTGGAAACACCATATATTTT. This encodes CASSPLGGEVGNTIYF.

This clone was detected only once. The chain uses TRBV29-1 and TRBJ2-3; the match to TRBD2 covers 8 bases. The CDR3 contains 17 residues. Germline CDR1 is SQVTM and CDR2 is ANQGSEA. The junction had 14 bases not matched to a gene; V was cut back by 6 bases and J by 0 bases. In DNA form, the CDR3 reads TGCAGCGTCGAAAGGATCCAGGCTAGCGGGAGCACAGATACGCAGTATTTT. Its translation is CSVERIQASGSTDTQYF.

This clone was detected once. The chain carries TRBV11-3 and TRBJ2-1, with 7 nucleotides matching TRBD2. CDR3 length equals 16 residues. CDR1 and CDR2 (germline): SGHNT, YENEEA. Trimming cost V 1 base and J 7 bases; bases outside gene matches: 10. The CDR3 region is CASSLVGGSMKNEQFF. For the CDR3, the DNA is TGTGCCAGCAGCTTAGTGGGCGGGAGCATGAAGAATGAGCAGTTCTTC.

The rearrangement joins TRBV10-3 to TRBJ2-3; 11 positions agree with TRBD1. Germline V gene data show CDR1 as ENHRY and CDR2 as SYGVKD. CDR3 length: 15 residues. Losses at the gene ends were 0 bases for V and 4 bases for J; bases not matched to a gene: 0. CDR3 protein: CAISESGQGADTQYF. The DNA of the CDR3 is TGTGCCATCAGTGAGTCGGGACAGGGGGCAGATACGCAGTATTTT.